This T cell receptor (beta chain) comes out of a study of shared clonotypes between healthy human individuals. Study overall: Donors, aged 18 to 49, were two women and a few men.

This CDR3 has 15 residues. Germline loops: CDR1 SGHNT, CDR2 YYREEE (reference sequence). V was shortened by 3 bases and J by 6 bases, with 15 bases between the two germline ends. Notes on the study in general: Incomplete sequencing of sorted subsets was indicated by rarefaction despite large depth. Non-shared clonotypes had lower generation probabilities than clonotypes shared by all four sorted-subset donors.

Naive CD8 cells lacked CD45RO and underwent positive selection for CCR7, leaving out terminally differentiated effector memory CD45RA+ cells. Using immunoSEQ multiplex PCR, the repertoire was profiled, and TCRdb retains in-frame clones only, with some absent. The table includes 2 million to 2.5 million clones, about 94% detected once. A word on this clone: Its antigen is not identified.

The chain has TRBV5-4 and TRBJ2-2; D is unresolved. The clonotype comes from a man aged 18 to 29 in good health. The sequenced sample consisted of naive CD8+ T cells sorted from blood. Here the CDR3 reads CASSSVAFAPGELFF. Written as DNA, the CDR3 is TGTGCCAGCAGCTCTGTAGCATTCGCGCCCGGGGAGCTGTTTTTT.